This paragraph covers one TCR beta chain sequence. Per the study methods: Reference gene primer amplification yielded estimated nucleated cell counts. Assay used: immunoSEQ multiplex PCR; TCRdb lists only in-frame clones, some missing. V and J calls and clone size are copied from that table; D and trimming were computed from the DNA. The repertoire holds more than 80,000 clones, with around 86% as singletons. The germline CDR1 and CDR2 sequences are SNHLY and FYNNEI. CDR3 size: 13 residues. V was pared by 6 bases and J by 6 bases, with 12 bases between. This specimen comes from a study of blood T cell repertoires in COVID-19.

Sequenced: peripheral blood. This clonotype originated in a woman in her 70s with acute or convalescent COVID-19. The chain couples TRBV2 to TRBJ1-5, with D possibly TRBD1 on 5 matching bases. CDR3 DNA: TGTGCCAGCAGGGGACTAACAGGTCAGCCCCAGCATTTT. Its protein product is CASRGLTGQPQHF.